These 5 T cell receptor beta chains share one sample of origin, sequenced in a study of cytomegalovirus exposure and HLA in healthy donors. The PCR was carried out with 60 Vbeta primers and 13 Jbeta primers. The table came from immunoSEQ multiplex PCR; TCRdb's copy has only in-frame clones and leaves some out. The repertoire consists of approximately 97,000 clones, with over 75% occurring once and the leading ten covering roughly 5.1%. The sequenced material came from PBMCs. These receptors were taken from a man in his forties in good health and CMV-seropositive.

The CDR3 bases are TGCGCCAGCAGCTTGAAGGAGAATTCACCCCTCCACTTT. This encodes CASSLKENSPLHF. The chain links TRBV5-1 to TRBJ1-6; D not certain. Trimming pared 1 base from V and 7 bases from J, leaving 6 bases between. This CDR3 is built from 13 residues. Germline CDR1 and CDR2: SGHRS and YFSETQ.

The V and J genes are TRBV6-4 and TRBJ1-2, with a tentative D call TRBD1 (6 bases). This CDR3 is 13 amino acids long. Trimming removed 4 bases at V and 3 bases at J, with 9 bases between. Per germline, CDR1 MRHNA and CDR2 SNTAGT. CDR3 amino acids: CASSAGADYGYTF. The CDR3 coding sequence is TGTGCCAGCAGTGCAGGGGCCGACTATGGCTACACCTTC.

V is TRBV7-8 and J is TRBJ1-5, with D perhaps TRBD1 (6 bases). The CDR3 runs 18 residues. V shed 4 bases and J shed 1 base, with 20 bases lying between them. Germline CDR1 is SGHVS and CDR2 is FQNEAQ. The CDR3 here is CASSSGTILKSSNQPQHF. DNA of the CDR3: TGTGCCAGCAGCTCCGGGACAATCCTGAAATCCAGCAATCAGCCCCAGCATTTT.

The V call is TRBV5-4, the J call TRBJ1-4, with D tentatively TRBD1 (5 bases). Germline lookup yields CDR1 SGHNT and CDR2 YYREEE (reference sequence). CDR3 length: 15 residues. V lost 0 bases, J lost 1 base, and 7 bases lay in between. CDR3 region: CASSLAGGTNEKLFF. In nucleotides, the CDR3 is TGTGCCAGCAGCTTGGCGGGGGGAACTAATGAAAAACTGTTTTTT.

This clone was counted only a few times. The CDR3 DNA follows: TGCGCCAGCAGCGGGACAGCTACATATGGCTACACCTTC. Translation gives CASSGTATYGYTF. This chain uses TRBV5-1 with TRBJ1-2; 7 bases fit TRBD1. The CDR3 runs to 13 residues. V gave up 4 bases and J gave up 5 bases; unmatched junction bases: 5. CDR1 SGHRS and CDR2 YFSETQ come from the germline V gene.